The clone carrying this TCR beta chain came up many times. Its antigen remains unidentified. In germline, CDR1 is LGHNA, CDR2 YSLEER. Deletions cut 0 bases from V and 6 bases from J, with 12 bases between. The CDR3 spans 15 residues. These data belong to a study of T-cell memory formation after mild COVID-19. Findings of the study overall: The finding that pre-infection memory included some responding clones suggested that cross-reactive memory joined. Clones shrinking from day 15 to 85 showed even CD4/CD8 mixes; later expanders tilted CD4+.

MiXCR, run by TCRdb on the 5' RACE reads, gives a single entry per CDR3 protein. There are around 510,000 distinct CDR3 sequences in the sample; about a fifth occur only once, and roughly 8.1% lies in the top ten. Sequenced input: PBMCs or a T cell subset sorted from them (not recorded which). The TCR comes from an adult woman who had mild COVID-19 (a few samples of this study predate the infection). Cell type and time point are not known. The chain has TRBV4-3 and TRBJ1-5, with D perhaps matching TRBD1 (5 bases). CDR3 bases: TGCGCCAGCAGCCAAGATTGGCAGGGAGGTCAGCCCCAGCATTTT. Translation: CASSQDWQGGQPQHF.